These T cell receptor beta chains were read from a single sample in a study of T cell responses to AZD1222 COVID-19 vaccine. Profiling relied on immunoSEQ multiplex PCR, and the TCRdb table lists in-frame clones only, not all of them. There are some 150,000 clones in the sample; 90% occur only once, and 3% to 3.5% lies in the top ten. This specimen was peripheral blood, taken 28 days after the second AZD1222 dose. These receptors were taken from an adult who received the AZD1222 COVID-19 vaccine. CDR3s include the opening cysteine and the closing phenylalanine or tryptophan. Fields, in order: J gene, D gene, clone size, V gene, CDR3 protein, CDR3 DNA. D genes are given only for firm matches. Expanded clones get a size class; other rows say once, few or many, or leave the size out.

TRBJ1-2	NA	NA	TRBV12-3/TRBV12-4	CASSFPSGDGYTF	TGTGCCAGCAGTTTCCCCTCAGGTGATGGCTACACCTTC
TRBJ2-7	NA	NA	TRBV5-6	CASSVRGYEQYF	TGTGCCAGCAGCGTGAGGGGCTACGAGCAGTACTTC
TRBJ2-2	TRBD1	NA	TRBV5-1	CASYGQVRTGELFF	TGCGCCAGCTACGGACAGGTTCGCACCGGGGAGCTGTTTTTT
TRBJ2-3	NA	NA	TRBV5-8	CASSLEGGWSTDTQYF	TGTGCCAGCAGCTTGGAGGGGGGTTGGAGCACAGATACGCAGTATTTT
TRBJ1-2	TRBD1	NA	TRBV29-1	CSVPRGRDGYTF	TGCAGCGTTCCCAGGGGGCGCGATGGCTACACCTTC
TRBJ2-3	NA	NA	TRBV28	CASSLGDTQYF	TGTGCCAGCAGTTTGGGAGATACGCAGTATTTT
TRBJ1-3	NA	NA	TRBV27	CASSLSSGAGNTIYF	TGTGCCAGCAGTTTATCGTCAGGGGCTGGAAACACCATATATTTT
TRBJ2-7	TRBD2	NA	TRBV5-1	CASNPGGDPYEQYF	TGCGCCAGCAACCCCGGGGGGGATCCCTACGAGCAGTACTTC
TRBJ1-1	NA	NA	TRBV12-3/TRBV12-4	CASSPTGNTEAFF	TGTGCCAGCAGCCCGACGGGGAACACTGAAGCTTTCTTT
TRBJ2-1	NA	NA	TRBV7-9	CATPRLAASYNEQFF	TGTGCCACCCCTAGGTTAGCGGCCTCCTACAATGAGCAGTTCTTC
TRBJ2-7	NA	NA	TRBV6-5	CASSYSTGLGPDEQYF	TGTGCCAGCAGTTACTCGACAGGACTAGGACCGGACGAGCAGTACTTC
TRBJ1-1	TRBD1	NA	TRBV7-9	CASSLLAGGGTEAFF	TGTGCCAGCAGCTTATTGGCAGGGGGTGGGACTGAAGCTTTCTTT
TRBJ1-1	NA	NA	TRBV5-1	CASSLADGNTEAFF	TGCGCCAGCAGCTTGGCCGACGGGAACACTGAAGCTTTCTTT
TRBJ1-6	NA	NA	TRBV6-1	CASSDQGSNNSPLHF	TGTGCCAGCAGTGATCAAGGCAGTAATAATTCACCCCTCCACTTT
TRBJ1-2	TRBD1	NA	TRBV28	CASSQGQENYGYTF	TGTGCCAGCAGCCAGGGACAGGAGAACTATGGCTACACCTTC
TRBJ2-7	TRBD2	NA	TRBV3-1/TRBV3-2	CASSQRAGAGEQYF	TGTGCCAGCAGCCAAAGAGCGGGAGCGGGTGAGCAGTACTTC
TRBJ2-2	TRBD1	NA	TRBV5-1	CASSSGTGNTGELFF	TGCGCCAGCAGCTCAGGGACAGGGAACACCGGGGAGCTGTTTTTT
TRBJ1-1	NA	NA	TRBV20-1	CSAGAGYEAFF	TGCAGTGCCGGCGCGGGGTATGAAGCTTTCTTT
TRBJ1-5	NA	NA	TRBV7-9	CASSEDSSNQPQHF	TGTGCCAGCAGCGAGGACAGTAGCAATCAGCCCCAGCATTTT
TRBJ1-1	NA	many	TRBV27	CASSFSTLNTEAFF	TGTGCCAGCAGTTTTAGCACTCTGAACACTGAAGCTTTCTTT
TRBJ2-2	NA	NA	TRBV7-7	CASSPSGGLTGELFF	TGTGCCAGCAGCCCATCGGGGGGCCTAACCGGGGAGCTGTTTTTT
TRBJ1-1	NA	NA	TRBV7-9	CASSLGTRGNTEAFF	TGTGCCAGCAGCTTAGGAACCAGAGGGAACACTGAAGCTTTCTTT
TRBJ2-5	NA	NA	TRBV10-1	CASSEKETQYF	TGCGCCAGCAGTGAGAAAGAGACCCAGTACTTC
TRBJ1-2	NA	NA	TRBV3-1/TRBV3-2	CASSQGGEQGYSYGYTF	TGTGCCAGCAGCCAAGGGGGAGAACAGGGATATTCCTATGGCTACACCTTC
TRBJ1-3	NA	NA	TRBV28	CASSLLQSSGNTIYF	TGTGCCAGCAGTTTATTACAGTCCTCTGGAAACACCATATATTTT
TRBJ1-3	NA	once	TRBV12-3/TRBV12-4	CASSLFYGNTIYF	TGTGCCAGCAGTTTGTTCTATGGAAACACCATATATTTT
TRBJ2-5	TRBD1	NA	TRBV12-5	CASGSQTGPQETQYF	TGTGCTAGTGGTTCGCAGACAGGGCCCCAAGAGACCCAGTACTTC
TRBJ1-3	TRBD1	once	TRBV5-4	CASSPGQGALNTIYF	TGTGCCAGCAGCCCAGGACAGGGGGCATTGAACACCATATATTTT
TRBJ1-5	NA	NA	TRBV27	CASSLYSGQPQHF	TGTGCCAGCAGTCTCTACAGCGGTCAGCCCCAGCATTTT
TRBJ2-7	TRBD1	NA	TRBV2	CASNLPGQGLSEQYF	TGTGCCAGCAACTTACCGGGACAGGGTCTCTCCGAGCAGTACTTC
TRBJ1-1	NA	NA	TRBV19	CASSMDVRHRNTEAFF	TGTGCCAGTAGTATGGATGTGAGACACCGAAACACTGAAGCTTTCTTT
TRBJ2-3	TRBD2	NA	TRBV2	CASSSWTSGSRTDTQYF	TGTGCCAGCAGTTCTTGGACTAGCGGGAGCAGGACAGATACGCAGTATTTT
TRBJ2-5	TRBD2	NA	TRBV29-1	CSVDPSGRSETQYF	TGCAGCGTTGATCCCAGCGGGAGAAGTGAGACCCAGTACTTC
TRBJ1-1	TRBD1	NA	TRBV7-9	CASSPRGPAEAFF	TGTGCCAGCAGCCCCAGGGGGCCTGCTGAAGCTTTCTTT
TRBJ2-3	TRBD2	NA	TRBV4-1	CASSSLAGGFTDTQYF	TGCGCCAGCAGCAGTTTAGCGGGAGGGTTCACAGATACGCAGTATTTT
TRBJ1-2	TRBD1	NA	TRBV6-1	CASSGRSTGSNGYTF	TGTGCCAGCAGTGGGAGATCGACAGGGTCCAATGGCTACACCTTC
TRBJ2-1	TRBD1	NA	TRBV27	CASSFGTGGAYNEQFF	TGTGCCAGCAGTTTCGGGACAGGGGGCGCATACAATGAGCAGTTCTTC
TRBJ1-1	TRBD1	NA	TRBV5-1	CASRRTGQGQTEAFF	TGCGCCAGCAGAAGGACGGGACAGGGTCAAACTGAAGCTTTCTTT
TRBJ1-1	NA	NA	TRBV15	CATSRDQTDDTEAFF	TGTGCCACCAGCAGAGATCAGACAGACGACACTGAAGCTTTCTTT
TRBJ2-7	TRBD2	NA	TRBV5-6	CASSYLVGREGYEQYF	TGTGCCAGCAGCTACCTGGTAGGGCGGGAGGGCTACGAGCAGTACTTC
TRBJ1-6	NA	NA	TRBV19	CASSQDKGKNSPLHF	TGTGCCAGTAGTCAGGACAAAGGAAAGAATTCACCCCTCCACTTT
TRBJ1-3	NA	NA	TRBV15	CATSRGSGSSGNTIYF	TGTGCCACCAGCAGAGGGTCCGGGAGCTCTGGAAACACCATATATTTT
TRBJ1-3	TRBD1	few	TRBV19	CASSIVLQGISGNTIYF	TGTGCCAGTAGTATAGTCCTACAGGGGATCTCTGGAAACACCATATATTTT
TRBJ1-2	TRBD1	NA	TRBV2	CASRNRGQDGYTF	TGTGCCAGCCGTAACAGGGGGCAAGATGGCTACACCTTC
TRBJ1-2	NA	few	TRBV6-1	CASSEGGVGYTF	TGTGCCAGCAGTGAAGGGGGGGTTGGCTACACCTTC
TRBJ2-6	NA	NA	TRBV10-1	CASSFGTPILSGANVLTF	TGCGCCAGCAGTTTTGGGACGCCGATACTCTCTGGGGCCAACGTCCTGACTTTC
TRBJ2-7	TRBD2	NA	TRBV5-1	CASSSGLAGSYEQYF	TGCGCCAGCAGCTCTGGACTAGCGGGATCATACGAGCAGTACTTC
TRBJ1-1	NA	NA	TRBV6-5	CASSPPGRKNTEAFF	TGTGCCAGCAGTCCCCCAGGACGGAAGAACACTGAAGCTTTCTTT
TRBJ2-3	NA	once	TRBV30	CAWTRGTTQYF	TGTGCCTGGACCAGGGGCACCACGCAGTATTTT
TRBJ1-2	TRBD1	NA	TRBV6-5	CASLQGGGGYTF	TGTGCCAGTCTTCAGGGGGGTGGCGGCTACACCTTC
TRBJ2-1	TRBD2	NA	TRBV28	CASTGTSGRAGNEQFF	TGTGCCAGCACCGGGACTAGCGGGAGGGCCGGGAATGAGCAGTTCTTC
TRBJ1-2	NA	NA	TRBV30	CAWSPRDGIYGYTF	TGTGCCTGGAGTCCGCGGGACGGAATCTATGGCTACACCTTC
TRBJ1-5	NA	few	TRBV6-5	CASSPFSNQPQHF	TGTGCCAGCAGTCCCTTCAGCAATCAGCCCCAGCATTTT
TRBJ1-5	TRBD1	once	TRBV10-2	CASSEPGGGNQPQHF	TGCGCCAGCAGTGAACCAGGGGGGGGCAATCAGCCCCAGCATTTT
TRBJ1-2	TRBD1	NA	TRBV6-5	CASRPDREKGYTF	TGTGCCAGCAGACCTGACAGGGAGAAGGGCTACACCTTC
TRBJ1-3	TRBD1	NA	TRBV29-1	CSVGDRAGNTIYF	TGCAGCGTCGGTGACAGGGCTGGAAACACCATATATTTT
TRBJ2-7	TRBD1	NA	TRBV30	CACSGQGFYEQYF	TGTGCCTGCTCTGGACAGGGGTTCTACGAGCAGTACTTC